The next 28 T cell receptor beta chains were all read from a single sample in a study of post-analysis software for immune sequencing data. Points from the study as a whole: There were five or six TRBV segments more frequent in patients than controls, and TRBV5-6, TRBV5-1 and TRBV20-1 were among them.

These TCRs' antigens remain unknown. Prepared libraries of TCR beta cDNA carried unique molecular identifiers. MiXCR was run by TCRdb on the PCR reads, yielding one entry per CDR3 protein. In the table there are fewer than 850,000 distinct CDR3 sequences, just under 30% of which are singletons. The specimen was blood. The source of these receptors is a girl aged 10-17 years with multiple sclerosis.

The rearrangement joins TRBV3-1 to TRBJ2-1, with D perhaps matching TRBD1 (6 bases). V was cut by 6 bases and J by 8 bases, with 11 bases left in between. Germline lookup yields CDR1 LGHDT and CDR2 YNNKEL (reference sequence). CDR3 size: 12 residues. Here the CDR3 reads CASRTKGDEQFF. The CDR3, as DNA: TGTGCCAGCAGGACGAAGGGGGATGAGCAGTTCTTC.

For the CDR3, the DNA is TGTGCCAGCCGGGGGCCGTTGGGGATTTGGACCCAGTACTTC. This codes for CASRGPLGIWTQYF. The rearrangement links TRBV28 to TRBJ2-5; tentatively, D is TRBD1 or TRBD2 (6 bases each). Trimming cost V 8 bases and J 7 bases, with 20 bases left between them. The germline gives CDR1 MDHEN, CDR2 SYDVKM. The CDR3 consists of 14 residues. Variable domain in full (rest from reference TRBV28 and TRBJ2-5): DVKVTQSSRYLVKRTGEKVFLECVQDMDHENMFWYRQDPGLGLRLIYFSYDVKMKEKGDIPEGYSVSREKKERFSLILESASTNQTSMYLCASRGPLGIWTQYFGPGTRLLVL.

This clonotype has only a few counts. The J gene is TRBJ2-5, the V gene TRBV5-4; 8 bases line up with TRBD2. The CDR3 loop spans 15 amino acids. Trimming took 4 bases from V and 4 from J; bases not matched to a gene: 9. Germline-derived CDR1 and CDR2 are SGHNT and YYREEE (reference sequence). The CDR3 region is CASSEKAGAGETQYF. The CDR3 bases are TGTGCCAGCAGCGAAAAAGCGGGGGCGGGAGAGACCCAGTACTTC.

The rearrangement joins TRBV6-6 to TRBJ1-5, with TRBD1 as a possible D gene (6 bases). The germline gives CDR1 MNHNY, CDR2 SVGAGI (reference sequence). V was pared by 6 bases and J by 2 bases, with 14 bases between. This CDR3 is built from 15 residues. CDR3 region: CASRNRVGGNQPQHF. The CDR3 nucleotides are TGTGCCAGCAGAAACAGGGTGGGGGGCAATCAGCCCCAGCATTTT.

Comment on this clonotype: The germline gene is not matched at one end of the junction; a read error may be the cause. The chain carries TRBV5-1 and TRBJ1-2; D gene unclear. The germline gives CDR1 SGHRS, CDR2 YFSETQ. This CDR3 has 13 amino acids. The CDR3 loop is CAGSSETNYGYTF. CDR3 bases: TGCGCCGGCAGCTCCGAGACAAACTATGGCTACACCTTC.

The rearrangement joins TRBV7-9 to TRBJ2-7, with D possibly being TRBD1 or TRBD2 (5 bases each). The CDR3 extends over 17 amino acids. Germline V lookup: CDR1 SEHNR, CDR2 FQNEAQ (reference sequence). V gave up 5 bases and J gave up 0 bases, with 20 bases separating them. In DNA form, the CDR3 reads TGTGCCAGCAGCCCCCGTTTGGGGGTAATGAGCTCCTACGAGCAGTACTTC. Amino acid sequence: CASSPRLGVMSSYEQYF.

The chain employs TRBV12-5 and TRBJ1-1; a possible D gene is TRBD1 (5 bases). The V gene's germline CDR1 is LGHNT and CDR2 FRNRAP. This CDR3 has 12 residues. V shed 1 base and J shed 10 bases, with 10 bases lying between them. The CDR3 nucleotides read TGTGCTAGTGGTTTGGAACGGGACCCAGCTTTCTTT. This encodes CASGLERDPAFF.

The rearrangement joins TRBV28 to TRBJ2-7, with TRBD2 identical over 8 bases. V gave up 6 bases and J gave up 3 bases; unmatched junction bases: 16. Germline V gene data show CDR1 as MDHEN and CDR2 as SYDVKM. The CDR3 is 17 residues long. CDR3 region: CASSPGTGGRCYYEQYF. CDR3 nucleotide sequence: TGTGCCAGCAGCCCCGGGACTGGCGGGAGGTGCTACTACGAGCAGTACTTC. Full variable domain (outside the CDR3, taken from reference TRBV28 and TRBJ2-7): DVKVTQSSRYLVKRTGEKVFLECVQDMDHENMFWYRQDPGLGLRLIYFSYDVKMKEKGDIPEGYSVSREKKERFSLILESASTNQTSMYLCASSPGTGGRCYYEQYFGPGTRLTVT.

This clonotype showed up many times. The chain couples TRBV6-2 or TRBV6-3 to TRBJ2-5; D gene ambiguous. Germline lookup yields CDR1 MNHEY and CDR2 SVGEGT. V lost 6 bases to trimming and J lost 1 base, with 12 bases between them. This CDR3 region has 14 residues. The CDR3 sequence: CASSLLRGQETQYF. The CDR3 coding sequence is TGTGCCAGCAGCTTACTCCGCGGCCAAGAGACCCAGTACTTC.

The genes are TRBV12-3 or TRBV12-4 and TRBJ1-2, with no clear D. The ends were cut back, 3 bases at V and 0 bases at J, with 5 bases in the middle. This CDR3 region has 13 residues. CDR3 sequence (DNA): TGTGCCAGCAGTTTGGTTCCTAACTATGGCTACACCTTC. It codes for CASSLVPNYGYTF.

In its sample, this clonotype was seen a few times. The genes are TRBV10-3 and TRBJ1-5; the D gene is possibly TRBD1 (5 bases). Trimming removed 2 bases from V and 0 bases from J, with 8 bases in between. CDR3 size: 15 residues. Germline values: CDR1 ENHRY, CDR2 SYGVKD. The DNA of the CDR3 is TGTGCCATCAGTGAGGTTGACAGTAGCAATCAGCCCCAGCATTTT. It codes for CAISEVDSSNQPQHF.

The rearrangement joins TRBV7-8 to TRBJ2-7; weak D call: TRBD1 (6 bases). The CDR3 spans 14 residues. In germline, CDR1 is SGHVS, CDR2 FQNEAQ. V was cut by 5 bases and J by 5 bases, with 16 bases left in between. The DNA for the CDR3 is TGTGCCAGCAGCACATCGGACAGTTTCCACGAGCAGTACTTC. As protein: CASSTSDSFHEQYF. Complete variable domain (other parts from reference TRBV7-8 and TRBJ2-7): GAGVSQSPRYKVAKRGQDVALRCDPISGHVSLFWYQQALGQGPEFLTYFQNEAQLDKSGLPSDRFFAERPEGSVSTLKIQRTQQEDSAVYLCASSTSDSFHEQYFGPGTRLTVT.

This clonotype was seen more than once but under ten times. This chain uses TRBV5-1 with TRBJ1-4; tentatively, D is TRBD1 (6 bases). This CDR3 contains 14 residues. Trimming stripped 4 bases from V and 7 bases from J, with 14 bases between. CDR1 and CDR2 (germline): SGHRS, YFSETQ. CDR3 amino acids: CASSPTTGSEKLFF. CDR3 nucleotides: TGCGCCAGCAGCCCAACAACAGGGAGTGAAAAACTGTTTTTT. The variable domain in full, completed from reference TRBV5-1 and TRBJ1-4, reads KAGVTQTPRYLIKTRGQQVTLSCSPISGHRSVSWYQQTPGQGLQFLFEYFSETQRNKGNFPGRFSGRQFSNSRSEMNVSTLELGDSALYLCASSPTTGSEKLFFGSGTQLSVL.

This clonotype was observed a few times. This sequence joins TRBV29-1 and TRBJ2-5, with 8 positions matching TRBD2. Per germline, CDR1 SQVTM and CDR2 ANQGSEA. V dropped 6 bases and J dropped 3; count of bases not matched to a gene: 6. CDR3 length equals 13 residues. Here the CDR3 reads CSVPGLVKETQYF. As DNA, the CDR3 is TGCAGCGTCCCGGGACTAGTGAAAGAGACCCAGTACTTC.

The chain joins TRBV20-1 to TRBJ2-1; D is possibly TRBD2 (6 bases). The DNA end is more similar to TRBJ2-7, so the J call may be wrong. The CDR3 consists of 15 residues. Germline CDR1 is DFQATT and CDR2 is SNEGSKA (reference sequence). CDR3 coding DNA: TGCAGTGCTAGAGGTCGGAGGGTATCCTACAATGAGCAGTACTTC. As protein: CSARGRRVSYNEQYF.

This clonotype occurred a few times. V usage is TRBV29-1 and J usage is TRBJ2-1; D uncertain. CDR1 is SQVTM, CDR2 ANQGSEA, per germline. Trimming stripped 7 bases from V and 6 bases from J, with 16 bases between. The CDR3 totals 13 residues. The CDR3 nucleotides are TGCAGCGCCGAGGCAATAATGGGCAATGAGCAGTTCTTC. This codes for CSAEAIMGNEQFF.

This clonotype was picked up a small number of times. The chain couples TRBV20-1 to TRBJ1-2, with D unclear. Trimming left V 3 bases short and J 3 bases short, with 8 bases between. This CDR3 region has 12 residues. CDR1 and CDR2 from the germline V gene are DFQATT and SNEGSKA (reference sequence). The CDR3 nucleotides read TGCAGTGCTAGTCTGGAGGACTATGGCTACACCTTC. Its translation: CSASLEDYGYTF.

The chain uses TRBV20-1 and TRBJ1-6; 9 nucleotides line up with TRBD1. CDR1 and CDR2 from the germline V gene are DFQATT and SNEGSKA (reference sequence). Trimming cost V 4 bases and J 9 bases; bases outside gene matches: 19. The CDR3 loop spans 18 amino acids. This chain's CDR3 is CSANDGDPQGAGGSPLHF. The CDR3 DNA sequence: TGCAGTGCTAACGACGGCGACCCACAGGGGGCGGGGGGTTCACCCCTCCACTTT.

V usage is TRBV5-5 and J usage is TRBJ2-5; possible D gene TRBD2, 8 bases. Germline V gene sequence: CDR1 SGHKS, CDR2 YYEKEE (reference sequence). V dropped 4 bases and J dropped 2 bases, with 21 bases sitting between them. CDR3 length: 17 amino acids. CDR3 DNA sequence: TGTGCCAGCAGCGTGGAGACAGGGCTAGCGGGTCAAGAGACCCAGTACTTC. Protein: CASSVETGLAGQETQYF.

The rearrangement uses TRBV29-1 and TRBJ2-3; D may match TRBD1 or TRBD2 (5 bases each). Deletions cut 7 bases from V and 0 bases from J, with 11 bases between. Germline CDR1 and CDR2: SQVTM and ANQGSEA. The CDR3 extends over 13 amino acids. The CDR3 protein is CSGGTASTDTQYF. Here the CDR3 DNA reads TGCAGCGGAGGGACCGCTAGCACAGATACGCAGTATTTT.

The rearrangement links TRBV6-1 to TRBJ1-1; D is undetermined. Trimming took off 2 bases at V and 0 bases at J, with 10 bases between the two ends. CDR1 MNHNS and CDR2 SASEGT come from the germline V gene. The CDR3 totals 15 residues. DNA for the CDR3: TGTGCCAGCAGTGAAATAGGGAGGATGAACACTGAAGCTTTCTTT. It codes for CASSEIGRMNTEAFF.

The sample holds many counts of this clonotype. V gene TRBV6-6 combines with J gene TRBJ1-2; D not certain. Trimming left V 10 bases short and J 2 bases short, with 8 bases between. Germline CDR1 and CDR2: MNHNY and SVGAGI (reference sequence). The CDR3 sequence is 11 residues long. Written as DNA, the CDR3 is TGTGCCACCCTGGAAAACTATGGCTACACCTTC. Its protein product is CATLENYGYTF.

The J gene is TRBJ1-2, the V gene TRBV3-1; 7 bases fit TRBD1. This CDR3 region has 16 residues. CDR1 and CDR2 from the germline V gene are LGHDT and YNNKEL (reference sequence). The junction had 5 bases not matched to a gene; V was cut back by 1 base and J by 0 bases. The CDR3 spells CASSQGLGQPNYGYTF. CDR3 bases: TGTGCCAGCAGCCAAGGCTTGGGACAGCCTAACTATGGCTACACCTTC.

The V call is TRBV6-2 or TRBV6-3, the J call TRBJ2-1; TRBD2 matches 12 bases. V trimming: 6 bases; J trimming: 4 bases; junction bases outside the gene matches: 22. The germline gives CDR1 MNHEY, CDR2 SVGEGT. This CDR3 comprises 21 residues. The CDR3 sequence is CASRPGQGATSGRRVYNEQFF. Here the CDR3 DNA reads TGTGCCAGCAGACCGGGACAGGGTGCAACTAGCGGGAGGCGGGTATACAATGAGCAGTTCTTC.

The chain combines TRBV29-1 with TRBJ1-1, with D uncertain. The V gene's germline CDR1 is SQVTM and CDR2 ANQGSEA. V was trimmed by 5 bases and J by 5 bases, leaving 15 bases between them. The CDR3 has 13 residues. CDR3: CSVRWNSGTEAFF. The CDR3 DNA sequence: TGCAGCGTTCGGTGGAATTCGGGGACTGAAGCTTTCTTT.

The chain carries TRBV18 and TRBJ1-6; possibly TRBD1 for D (6 bases). The CDR3 covers 15 residues. V lost 0 bases and J lost 6, with 9 bases in between. The germline CDR1 and CDR2 sequences are KGHSH and LQKENI. The CDR3: CASSPPTGTNSPLHF. DNA for the CDR3: TGTGCCAGCTCACCACCTACAGGGACTAATTCACCCCTCCACTTT.

The chain recombines TRBV5-5 with TRBJ2-3, with TRBD2 matching over 7 bases. CDR1 is SGHKS, CDR2 YYEKEE, per germline (reference sequence). This CDR3 is 16 amino acids long. The V segment lost 1 base and the J segment 2 bases; nucleotides outside the gene matches: 7. CDR3: CASSLRASGYTDTQYF. CDR3 DNA sequence: TGTGCCAGCAGCTTGAGGGCTAGCGGATACACAGATACGCAGTATTTT.

The chain uses TRBV12-3 or TRBV12-4 and TRBJ1-1, with D uncertain. Trimming stripped 4 bases from V and 0 bases from J, with 12 bases between. CDR3 length: 15 residues. CDR3 amino acids: CASSSQAGMNTEAFF. The CDR3 nucleotides are TGTGCCAGCAGTTCCCAGGCAGGCATGAACACTGAAGCTTTCTTT.